The 10 T cell receptor beta chains given below trace back to one sample, sequenced in a study of T cells after yellow fever vaccination. TCRdb ran MiXCR on the 5' RACE reads and lists one entry per CDR3 protein. Among about 580,000 distinct CDR3 sequences, 17% were seen once, and the ten largest hold around 16%. This material consisted of PBMCs, taken 5 to 6 days after the first yellow fever vaccination. The receptors derive from a man aged 18 to 30 who received the YFV17D yellow fever vaccine.

The rearrangement links TRBV12-3 or TRBV12-4 to TRBJ2-1; TRBD2 aligns across 10 bases. CDR3 length: 18 amino acids. Unmatched junction bases numbered 16, after V lost 7 bases and J lost 4 bases. CDR3 sequence: CASKGGQRGGSGYNEQFF. In DNA, the CDR3 is TGTGCCAGCAAGGGAGGCCAGCGGGGGGGCTCGGGATACAATGAGCAGTTCTTC.

The chain couples TRBV6-1 to TRBJ2-7; TRBD2 matches 11 bases. The CDR3 runs to 14 residues. Germline loops: CDR1 MNHNS, CDR2 SASEGT. Germline trimming cut 7 bases from V and 6 bases from J; bases unmatched to any gene: 8. The CDR3 protein is CASMSSGGAGEQYV. DNA for the CDR3: TGTGCCAGCATGAGTAGCGGGGGGGCTGGCGAGCAGTACGTC.

The chain's CDR3 is CASSPSDRGDEKLFF. CDR3 in DNA: TGCGCCAGCAGCCCATCGGACAGGGGGGATGAAAAACTGTTTTTT. The chain uses TRBV5-1 and TRBJ1-4, with TRBD1 matching over 10 bases. J lost 6 bases, V lost 4 bases, and 6 bases had no gene match. Germline loops: CDR1 SGHRS, CDR2 YFSETQ. The CDR3 has 15 residues. Together with reference TRBV5-1 and TRBJ1-4, the CDR3 gives the full variable domain: KAGVTQTPRYLIKTRGQQVTLSCSPISGHRSVSWYQQTPGQGLQFLFEYFSETQRNKGNFPGRFSGRQFSNSRSEMNVSTLELGDSALYLCASSPSDRGDEKLFFGSGTQLSVL.

This sequence joins TRBV19 and TRBJ2-1; D might be TRBD1 (6 bases). From germline, CDR1 is LNHDA and CDR2 SQIVND (reference sequence). The V end was cut by 9 bases, the J end by 4 bases, with 13 bases between. The CDR3 is 13 amino acids. In DNA, the CDR3 is TGTGCCAGCCTAAACAGGGCGTACAATGAGCAGTTCTTC. Protein product: CASLNRAYNEQFF.

This chain connects TRBV6-5 to TRBJ2-2; D gene ambiguous. CDR3 size: 16 residues. Looked up from germline, CDR1 is MNHEY and CDR2 is SVGAGI. The V end was cut by 0 bases, the J end by 1 base, with 9 bases between. CDR3 sequence (DNA): TGTGCCAGCAGTTACTCGCCTACGTTGAACACCGGGGAGCTGTTTTTT. Amino acid sequence: CASSYSPTLNTGELFF.

This clonotype has just a few counts. This chain connects TRBV6-5 to TRBJ2-2; unclear D gene. Germline V gives CDR1 MNHEY, CDR2 SVGAGI. This CDR3 is built from 18 residues. V was trimmed by 3 bases and J by 0 bases, leaving 17 bases between them. CDR3 sequence: CASSYRAASFANTGELFF. CDR3 in DNA: TGTGCCAGCAGTTATCGGGCAGCGTCCTTCGCGAACACCGGGGAGCTGTTTTTT.

This chain links TRBV5-1 with TRBJ2-3; no clear D. The CDR3 sequence is 14 residues long. The germline gives CDR1 SGHRS, CDR2 YFSETQ. The germline V and J ends were trimmed by 1 base and 6 bases, with 12 bases remaining between them. The CDR3 reads CASSLRTVVDTQYF. The CDR3 nucleotides are TGCGCCAGCAGCTTGAGGACGGTGGTTGATACGCAGTATTTT.

The V call is TRBV11-2, the J call TRBJ1-2, with D possibly matching TRBD1 (5 bases). Germline V gives CDR1 SGHAT, CDR2 FQNNGV. V lost 5 bases to trimming and J lost 4 bases, with 14 bases between them. The CDR3 length is 14 residues. DNA for the CDR3: TGTGCCAGCAGCCCAACTACAGGAATCTATGGCTACACCTTC. As protein: CASSPTTGIYGYTF. Together with reference TRBV11-2 and TRBJ1-2, the CDR3 gives the full variable domain: EAGVAQSPRYKIIEKRQSVAFWCNPISGHATLYWYQQILGQGPKLLIQFQNNGVVDDSQLPKDRFSAERLKGVDSTLKIQPAKLEDSAVYLCASSPTTGIYGYTFGSGTRLTVV.

The rearrangement joins TRBV5-6 to TRBJ2-7, with D perhaps TRBD2 (6 bases). V was shortened by 0 bases and J by 0 bases, with 13 bases between the two germline ends. The CDR3 is 16 amino acids. The germline gives CDR1 SGHDT, CDR2 YYEEEE. The CDR3 sequence: CASSLEGLQSSYEQYF. In DNA form, the CDR3 reads TGTGCCAGCAGCTTGGAGGGACTCCAGAGCTCCTACGAGCAGTACTTC.

The chain combines TRBV11-2 with TRBJ2-3; D unclear. The CDR3 is 16 amino acids. Germline V gene lookup returns CDR1 SGHAT and CDR2 FQNNGV. With 6 bases removed from V and 4 bases from J, the gap between germline ends came to 20 bases. The CDR3 nucleotides read TGTGCCAGCAGGGGGTATAACACATCACATGCAGATACGCAGTATTTT. Residues: CASRGYNTSHADTQYF.